The sample holds many counts of the clone carrying this T cell receptor (beta chain). Its specificity is not known. Time point in this sample: persistent/refractory GD, antithyroid drugs over 5 years with positive TRAb. Extracted PBMC RNA gave rise to the TCR library. The source of the sample is a study of regulatory T cells in long-lasting Graves disease. Whole-study results and caveats: Lower TCR diversity characterized persistent Graves' patients relative to newly diagnosed patients. Persistent disease preferred TRBV28, TRBJ1-2 and TRBJ2-5.

The CDR3 is made up of 16 amino acids. CDR1 and CDR2 (germline): MDHEN, SYDVKM. Trimming stripped 6 bases from V and 3 bases from J, with 18 bases between. Building of the TCR beta libraries involved iRepertoire HTBI primers and Arm-PCR of CDR3 regions. TCRdb used MiXCR to reprocess the multiplex PCR reads, holding one entry per CDR3 protein. Of roughly 400,000 distinct CDR3 sequences listed, around 21% are singletons. This sequence originates from a female donor with Graves disease. The sample in question was peripheral blood mononuclear cells (PBMCs), obtained when the disease was refractory, from a patient treated with antithyroid drugs. The rearrangement links TRBV28 to TRBJ1-5; D not certain. The CDR3 spells CASSDPLGDINQPQHF. For the CDR3, the DNA is TGTGCCAGCAGCGACCCCCTCGGGGATATCAATCAGCCCCAGCATTTT.